Included here is one T cell receptor beta chain sequence, with context. Its antigen is unknown. Using a J-beta primer mix together with a sample-barcoded 5' primer, a second PCR was run for about 6 to 11 cycles. Every molecule of cDNA carried a tag from a template-switch adaptor with 12 random nucleotides. TCRdb processed the 5' RACE reads anew with MiXCR; each CDR3 protein has one entry. Of some 940,000 distinct CDR3 sequences detected, 29% appear once; the ten largest clones hold 10%. Trimming removed 3 bases at V and 1 base at J, with 15 bases between. CDR1 LGHNA and CDR2 YNFKEQ come from the germline V gene. CDR3 length: 16 amino acids. The sample comes from a study of blood T cells in healthy people across ages. Study results and limitations: Leaving the PBMCs unsorted stopped any conclusive comparison of naive versus antigen-experienced cells. It was not known whether donors were CMV positive (a possible confounder of expanded clonotype changes).

The sample was also linked to a second study, of T cells of mothers and their children. That work contributes: Within related and unrelated pairs, thymic selection shapes TCR recombination output in a similar way.

The chain carries TRBV4-2 and TRBJ1-1, with a possible D match to TRBD1 (6 bases). Material: blood. This clonotype originated in a woman aged 40 to 50 in good health. The CDR3 region has the DNA TGTGCCAGCAGCCAGCCACAGGGCACACAGAACACTGAAGCTTTCTTT. Translating it yields CASSQPQGTQNTEAFF.